The 30 T cell receptor beta chains below were found in one sample sequenced in a study of cytomegalovirus exposure and HLA in healthy donors. The PCR ran on 60 Vbeta and 13 Jbeta primers. Data came from immunoSEQ multiplex PCR; TCRdb stores just in-frame clones and leaves some out. This repertoire shows around 97,000 clones, 9.4% found once; its top ten account for 5.1%. Sequences were obtained from PBMCs. Every receptor here comes from a man aged 50 to 59 in good health and CMV-seropositive.

V gene TRBV2 combines with J gene TRBJ1-5; TRBD1 aligns across 7 bases. V was pared by 5 bases and J by 7 bases, with 8 bases of the junction left unmatched. Germline CDR1 SNHLY, CDR2 FYNNEI. CDR3 length: 14 amino acids. DNA of the CDR3: TGTGCCAGCAGTTATGACAGGGCGCTCCAGCCCCAGCATTTT. Translated, it gives CASSYDRALQPQHF.

The table lists this clone with a few counts. The CDR3 sequence is CASSLQGRIGELFF. The CDR3 region has the DNA TGCGCCAGCAGCTTACAGGGTCGGATCGGGGAGCTGTTTTTT. V gene TRBV5-1 combines with J gene TRBJ2-2; D might be TRBD1 (6 bases). The CDR3 totals 14 residues. Between the trimmed V and J ends, which lost 2 bases and 7 bases, there was a span of 12 bases. CDR1 SGHRS and CDR2 YFSETQ come from the germline V gene. Supplemented by reference TRBV5-1 and TRBJ2-2, the full variable domain reads KAGVTQTPRYLIKTRGQQVTLSCSPISGHRSVSWYQQTPGQGLQFLFEYFSETQRNKGNFPGRFSGRQFSNSRSEMNVSTLELGDSALYLCASSLQGRIGELFFGEGSRLTVL.

In this sample, this clone turned up a few times. This chain links TRBV4-2 with TRBJ2-2; 13 bases map to TRBD2. The germline CDR1 and CDR2 sequences are LGHNA and YNFKEQ. The CDR3 is 18 amino acids. J gave up 7 bases and V 3 bases, and 11 bases lay outside the gene matches. CDR3 sequence: CASSHNGLAGVRDGELFF. As DNA, the CDR3 is TGTGCCAGCAGCCATAACGGACTAGCGGGAGTTCGGGACGGGGAGCTGTTTTTT.

V gene TRBV5-1 combines with J gene TRBJ1-4; TRBD1 agrees at 7 bases. The germline gives CDR1 SGHRS, CDR2 YFSETQ. Unmatched junction bases numbered 6, after V lost 4 bases and J lost 0 bases. The length of the CDR3 is 16 residues. This CDR3 is CASSPGQLATNEKLFF. For the CDR3, the DNA is TGCGCCAGCAGCCCGGGACAGCTCGCAACTAATGAAAAACTGTTTTTT.

The genes are TRBV6-5 and TRBJ1-2, with D tentatively TRBD1 (5 bases). Germline CDR1 reads MNHEY; CDR2 reads SVGAGI. V lost 2 bases and J lost 9, with 16 bases in between. The length of the CDR3 is 14 residues. The CDR3 is CASSYTRQSMRYTF. CDR3 nucleotides: TGTGCCAGCAGTTACACCCGACAGAGTATGCGCTACACCTTC.

This clone was observed a handful of times. The chain employs TRBV7-8 and TRBJ2-3; 8 bases fit TRBD1. The CDR3 is made up of 17 amino acids. The V gene end was trimmed by 4 bases and the J gene end by 4 bases; junction bases not matched to a gene: 13. CDR1 SGHVS and CDR2 FQNEAQ come from the germline V gene. CDR3 coding DNA: TGTGCCAGCAGCTCGGACCAGGGGGCGTGGGGGTCAGATACGCAGTATTTT. This codes for CASSSDQGAWGSDTQYF.

This clone was seen only a few times. The chain employs TRBV6-1 and TRBJ1-6, with 12 bases that match TRBD1. There are 18 residues in the CDR3. Germline V gives CDR1 MNHNS, CDR2 SASEGT. The V gene end was trimmed by 4 bases and the J gene end by 4 bases; junction bases not matched to a gene: 8. The CDR3 sequence is CASSALPGQGAYNSPLHF. CDR3 sequence (DNA): TGTGCCAGCAGTGCCCTACCGGGACAGGGGGCATATAATTCACCCCTCCACTTT.

The chain employs TRBV5-1 and TRBJ2-2, with 7 bases matching TRBD1. Per the germline V gene, CDR1 is SGHRS and CDR2 is YFSETQ. The J segment lost 2 bases and the V segment lost 6 bases, leaving 4 bases of the junction unmatched. The CDR3 extends over 14 amino acids. CDR3 DNA sequence: TGCGCCAGCACCCGGGACAGAAACACCGGGGAGCTGTTTTTT. This encodes CASTRDRNTGELFF.

The chain carries TRBV29-1 and TRBJ1-3, with no clear D. The CDR3 loop spans 13 amino acids. V dropped 5 bases and J dropped 2 bases, with 10 bases sitting between them. Germline assignment: CDR1 SQVTM and CDR2 ANQGSEA. The CDR3 region is CSVPTEAGNTIYF. CDR3 sequence (DNA): TGCAGCGTTCCCACAGAAGCTGGAAACACCATATATTTT.

The chain links TRBV27 to TRBJ2-7; 8 nucleotides agree with TRBD2. The V gene's germline CDR1 is MNHEY and CDR2 SMNVEV (reference sequence). V dropped 4 bases and J dropped 5; count of bases not matched to a gene: 4. This CDR3 is built from 13 residues. In DNA, the CDR3 is TGTGCCAGCAGTTGGGGACTAGGACACGAGCAGTACTTC. This sequence encodes CASSWGLGHEQYF.

This chain links TRBV7-9 with TRBJ2-7; 8 bases match TRBD1. The CDR3 is 13 residues long. Germline V gives CDR1 SEHNR, CDR2 FQNEAQ (reference sequence). Germline trimming cut 4 bases from V and 5 bases from J; bases unmatched to any gene: 4. CDR3 nucleotide sequence: TGTGCCAGCAGCTCGGACAGGGTTCACGAGCAGTACTTC. Translating gives CASSSDRVHEQYF.

This clone was detected only a few times. The rearrangement joins TRBV7-9 to TRBJ1-5; 10 nucleotides line up with TRBD1. The V segment lost 4 bases and the J segment 3 bases; nucleotides outside the gene matches: 3. The CDR3 covers 15 residues. Per germline, CDR1 SEHNR and CDR2 FQNEAQ (reference sequence). Here the CDR3 reads CASSSTGGSNQPQHF. CDR3 nucleotides: TGTGCCAGCAGCTCGACAGGGGGCTCCAATCAGCCCCAGCATTTT.

A few counts support this clone. V usage is TRBV5-1 and J usage is TRBJ2-3, with 7 bases lining up with TRBD2. The V gene end was trimmed by 2 bases and the J gene end by 0 bases; junction bases not matched to a gene: 9. The CDR3 contains 17 residues. Germline CDR1 and CDR2: SGHRS and YFSETQ. CDR3 in amino acids: CASSFGSSGGSTDTQYF. Written as DNA, the CDR3 is TGCGCCAGCAGCTTTGGGTCTAGCGGAGGGAGCACAGATACGCAGTATTTT.

The V and J genes are TRBV10-3 and TRBJ2-1; 15 bases are shared with TRBD2. The CDR3 has 16 amino acids. The V gene's germline CDR1 is ENHRY and CDR2 SYGVKD. Trimming took 3 bases from V and 10 from J; bases not matched to a gene: 7. The DNA for the CDR3 is TGTGCCATCAGTGAAAGGGGACTAGCGGGAGGCGGGGAGCAGTTCTTC. Protein product: CAISERGLAGGGEQFF.

This clone was recorded a few times. The chain employs TRBV4-1 and TRBJ2-3; TRBD2 aligns across 7 bases. Trimming took 1 base from V and 2 from J; bases not matched to a gene: 12. Germline-derived CDR1 and CDR2 are MGHRA and YSYEKL. The CDR3 is made up of 18 amino acids. The CDR3 coding sequence is TGCGCCAGCAGCCAAGTCCGGGACTATCTAAAATTCACAGATACGCAGTATTTT. Its translation: CASSQVRDYLKFTDTQYF.

This chain uses TRBV5-1 with TRBJ2-5, with 10 bases fitting TRBD1. The CDR3 spans 15 residues. Germline V CDR1 and CDR2: SGHRS, YFSETQ. V lost 1 base to trimming and J lost 5 bases; unmatched junction nucleotides: 5. This CDR3 reads CASSLIGTGVETQYF. The DNA for the CDR3 is TGCGCCAGCAGCTTGATCGGGACAGGGGTTGAGACCCAGTACTTC.

This clone counts as medium-sized (0.01 to 0.1%). CDR3 region: CAWSGTGFNEKLFF. The CDR3 DNA sequence: TGTGCCTGGAGTGGGACAGGGTTTAATGAAAAACTGTTTTTT. The chain employs TRBV30 and TRBJ1-4; 8 positions agree with TRBD1. The germline CDR1 and CDR2 sequences are GTSNPN and SVGIG (reference sequence). The CDR3 totals 14 residues. V shed 1 base and J 4 bases; nucleotides not matched to a gene: 2.

A few counts support this clone. The chain uses TRBV7-8 and TRBJ2-1; 13 nucleotides line up with TRBD2. V was clipped by 1 base and J by 2 bases; unmatched bases: 8. The CDR3 has 19 amino acids. Germline-derived CDR1 and CDR2 are SGHVS and FQNEAQ. The CDR3 reads CASSLVWGLAGPPYNEQFF. For the CDR3, the DNA is TGTGCCAGCAGCTTAGTCTGGGGACTAGCGGGACCCCCCTACAATGAGCAGTTCTTC. The whole variable domain, filled in from reference TRBV7-8 and TRBJ2-1, reads GAGVSQSPRYKVAKRGQDVALRCDPISGHVSLFWYQQALGQGPEFLTYFQNEAQLDKSGLPSDRFFAERPEGSVSTLKIQRTQQEDSAVYLCASSLVWGLAGPPYNEQFFGPGTRLTVL.

This clone was detected a few times. The chain links TRBV12-5 to TRBJ1-1, with unresolved D. The germline V and J ends were trimmed by 2 bases and 2 bases, with 6 bases remaining between them. There are 13 residues in the CDR3. Germline V gene sequence: CDR1 LGHNT, CDR2 FRNRAP. Written as DNA, the CDR3 is TGTGCTAGTGGTTTGAACAGAAACACTGAAGCTTTCTTT. Protein product: CASGLNRNTEAFF. Combining the CDR3 with reference TRBV12-5 and TRBJ1-1 gives the whole variable domain DARVTQTPRHKVTEMGQEVTMRCQPILGHNTVFWYRQTMMQGLELLAYFRNRAPLDDSGMPKDRFSAEMPDATLATLKIQPSEPRDSAVYFCASGLNRNTEAFFGQGTRLTVV.

This clone has a count of ten or more. The rearrangement links TRBV4-3 to TRBJ2-7; 9 positions agree with TRBD1. J gave up 4 bases and V 4 bases, and 5 bases lay outside the gene matches. There are 14 residues in the CDR3. Germline V gives CDR1 LGHNA, CDR2 YSLEER. This CDR3 is CASSPSGQGYEQYF. Here the CDR3 DNA reads TGCGCCAGCAGCCCAAGTGGACAGGGGTACGAGCAGTACTTC.

V is TRBV7-2 and J is TRBJ2-7; tentative D call: TRBD2 (5 bases). The V end was cut by 5 bases, the J end by 2 bases, with 13 bases between. Germline CDR1 reads SGHTA; CDR2 reads FQGNSA. CDR3 length equals 14 residues. Written as DNA, the CDR3 is TGTGCCAGCAGCCTCGGAGGCTCGGCCTACGAGCAGTACTTC. It translates to CASSLGGSAYEQYF.

J is TRBJ2-5 and V is TRBV4-2, with 9 bases aligning to TRBD2. The CDR3 has 16 amino acids. CDR1 and CDR2 (germline): LGHNA, YNFKEQ. With V trimmed by 4 bases and J by 0 bases, 6 bases remained unmatched. The CDR3 DNA reads as TGTGCCAGCAGCCTTGGGGCTAGCGGGGACCAAGAGACCCAGTACTTC. Protein sequence: CASSLGASGDQETQYF.

This sequence joins TRBV19 and TRBJ2-2; 9 nucleotides line up with TRBD2. This CDR3 region has 16 residues. Germline CDR1 LNHDA, CDR2 SQIVND (reference sequence). The V segment lost 4 bases and the J segment 2 bases; nucleotides outside the gene matches: 5. In DNA form, the CDR3 reads TGTGCCAGTAGTACGTTAGCGGGAGCTAACACCGGGGAGCTGTTTTTT. Translated, it gives CASSTLAGANTGELFF.

The V and J genes are TRBV5-6 and TRBJ2-1, with 11 bases matching TRBD2. Trimming cost V 0 bases and J 15 bases; bases outside gene matches: 11. The CDR3 has 15 residues. Germline V lookup: CDR1 SGHDT, CDR2 YYEEEE. As DNA, the CDR3 is TGTGCCAGCAGCTTGGAACTAGCGGGAGCCTCCGGGAGGTTCTTC. It codes for CASSLELAGASGRFF.

This clone was observed a handful of times. The chain uses TRBV29-1 and TRBJ2-1; 7 bases match TRBD2. There are 13 residues in the CDR3. CDR1 and CDR2 from the germline V gene are SQVTM and ANQGSEA. The V gene end was trimmed by 7 bases and the J gene end by 3 bases; junction bases not matched to a gene: 6. CDR3 DNA: TGCAGCGGTGGGCGGGAGCTCTACAATGAGCAGTTCTTC. Its translation is CSGGRELYNEQFF.

This sequence joins TRBV2 and TRBJ2-3; D possibly corresponds to TRBD2 (6 bases). Germline V gene sequence: CDR1 SNHLY, CDR2 FYNNEI. The CDR3 sequence is 13 residues long. V was cut by 7 bases and J by 1 base, with 9 bases left in between. The CDR3 sequence is CASNIAGTDTQYF. The CDR3 nucleotides read TGTGCCAGCAATATAGCGGGCACAGATACGCAGTATTTT. The full variable domain, its missing parts supplied by reference TRBV2 and TRBJ2-3, is EPEVTQTPSHQVTQMGQEVILRCVPISNHLYFYWYRQILGQKVEFLVSFYNNEISEKSEIFDDQFSVERPDGSNFTLKIRSTKLEDSAMYFCASNIAGTDTQYFGPGTRLTVL.

The chain recombines TRBV4-2 with TRBJ2-7; weak D call: TRBD2 (7 bases). CDR3 size: 16 residues. Trimming cost V 3 bases and J 3 bases, with 18 bases left between them. The germline gives CDR1 LGHNA, CDR2 YNFKEQ. The CDR3 DNA follows: TGTGCCAGCAGCCAGACCGGGGGCGGGAGCCTCTACGAGCAGTACTTC. Residues: CASSQTGGGSLYEQYF.

This clone was detected only a few times. The V gene is TRBV7-9, the J gene TRBJ2-1, with 8 positions matching TRBD1. Germline lookup yields CDR1 SEHNR and CDR2 FQNEAQ (reference sequence). Trimming removed 2 bases from V and 6 bases from J; junction bases left unmatched: 6. The CDR3 extends over 15 amino acids. The CDR3 nucleotides read TGTGCCAGCAGCTTACAGGGGGCGGGACGCAATGAGCAGTTCTTC. Protein product: CASSLQGAGRNEQFF.

This clone was seen more than once but under ten times. V gene TRBV27 combines with J gene TRBJ2-1, with D possibly being TRBD2 (6 bases). In germline, CDR1 is MNHEY, CDR2 SMNVEV (reference sequence). Trimming left V 7 bases short and J 6 bases short, with 25 bases between. This CDR3 has 17 amino acids. DNA for the CDR3: TGTGCCAGCATAGGTCCAATAACGGGAGTCTTAGTCAATGAGCAGTTCTTC. Protein product: CASIGPITGVLVNEQFF.

This clone was picked up a small number of times. The chain couples TRBV7-2 to TRBJ2-5, with 11 bases aligning to TRBD2. This CDR3 spans 19 amino acids. Germline assignment: CDR1 SGHTA and CDR2 FQGNSA. The V and J ends lost 3 bases and 2 bases, in that order; junction bases with no gene match: 14. CDR3 sequence (DNA): TGTGCCAGCAGCTTGCAAAAGTATAGCGGGAGGGCCTCTCAAGAGACCCAGTACTTC. Translating it yields CASSLQKYSGRASQETQYF. Full variable domain (outside the CDR3, taken from reference TRBV7-2 and TRBJ2-5): GAGVSQSPSNKVTEKGKDVELRCDPISGHTALYWYRQSLGQGLEFLIYFQGNSAPDKSGLPSDRFSAERTGGSVSTLTIQRTQQEDSAVYLCASSLQKYSGRASQETQYFGPGTRLLVL.